Below, 10 T cell receptor beta chains from the same sample are listed, as sequenced in a study of blood T cell repertoires in COVID-19. Measured with immunoSEQ multiplex PCR; TCRdb has only the in-frame clones, and not every one. This table has 85,000 to 95,000 clones, about 84% appearing once. Sequencing used peripheral blood. Receptors were obtained from a human donor in a cohort sampled during active COVID-19.

The rearrangement uses TRBV3-1 (or the pseudogene TRBV3-2) and TRBJ2-5; D might be TRBD2 (5 bases). The CDR3 sequence is 11 residues long. V was trimmed by 5 bases and J by 7 bases, leaving 8 bases between them. CDR1 LGHDT and CDR2 YNNKEL come from the germline V gene (reference sequence). Here the CDR3 DNA reads TGTGCCAGCAGCGTTGGAGGGACCCAGTACTTC. Encoded protein: CASSVGGTQYF.

The V call is TRBV7-9, the J call TRBJ1-4, with D perhaps TRBD1 (5 bases). The CDR3 contains 18 residues. Germline V gives CDR1 SEHNR, CDR2 FQNEAQ (reference sequence). The V end lost 3 bases, the J end lost 7 bases, and 24 bases lay between the germline ends. In DNA, the CDR3 is TGTGCCAGCAGCTTTGGCAGGGATCCGGTCGTAAGAGGTGAAAAACTGTTTTTT. This gives the protein CASSFGRDPVVRGEKLFF.

Points on this clone: Germline is not matched at one junction end, which may reflect a read error. The chain recombines TRBV25-1 with TRBJ2-1, with 7 positions matching TRBD1. From germline, CDR1 is MGHDK and CDR2 SYGVNS. The CDR3 is 14 residues long. This chain's CDR3 is CASQIYKQGSERVF. In DNA, the CDR3 is TGTGCCAGCCAAATTTACAAACAGGGGTCCGAGAGGGTCTTC.

The gene calls are TRBV5-4 and TRBJ1-6, with D perhaps TRBD1 (5 bases). Trimming removed 4 bases at V and 0 bases at J, with 8 bases between. Germline-derived CDR1 and CDR2 are SGHNT and YYREEE (reference sequence). The CDR3 has 15 amino acids. The CDR3 is CASSAGGSYNSPLHF. CDR3 coding DNA: TGTGCCAGCAGCGCCGGGGGCTCCTATAATTCACCCCTCCACTTT.

The J gene is TRBJ1-2, the V gene TRBV6-6; a possible D gene is TRBD1 (6 bases). CDR1 is MNHNY, CDR2 SVGAGI, per germline (reference sequence). The germline V and J ends were trimmed by 2 bases and 3 bases, with 10 bases remaining between them. This CDR3 has 14 residues. The CDR3 DNA is TGTGCCAGCAGTTACCCCGGGACACACTATGGCTACACCTTC. Protein sequence: CASSYPGTHYGYTF.

The rearrangement links TRBV7-9 to TRBJ1-2; 10 nucleotides agree with TRBD1. The V segment lost 5 bases and the J segment 8 bases; nucleotides outside the gene matches: 8. The CDR3 is 14 amino acids. The germline V gene encodes CDR1 SEHNR and CDR2 FQNEAQ (reference sequence). CDR3 sequence reads: CASSDSGQGYGYTF. For the CDR3, the DNA is TGTGCCAGCAGCGACTCGGGACAGGGGTACGGCTACACCTTC.

CDR3 residues: CASSSQDRGSPYEQYF. The CDR3, as DNA: TGTGCCAGCAGTTCCCAAGACAGGGGTTCACCCTACGAGCAGTACTTC. The genes are TRBV6-5 and TRBJ2-7; 8 positions agree with TRBD1. The CDR3 contains 16 residues. V lost 4 bases and J lost 2; bases outside the gene matches: 10. Germline V gene data show CDR1 as MNHEY and CDR2 as SVGAGI.

The gene calls are TRBV14 and TRBJ1-3; D is unclear. Germline V CDR1 and CDR2: SGHDN, FVKESK. This CDR3 has 15 amino acids. V lost 5 bases and J 0 bases, leaving 11 bases between the germline ends. The CDR3 DNA reads as TGTGCCAGCAGCAGCCGACGGGGCTCTGGAAACACCATATATTTT. Its protein is CASSSRRGSGNTIYF.

The V gene is TRBV19, the J gene TRBJ2-1, with TRBD2 matching 7 bases. Germline assignment: CDR1 LNHDA and CDR2 SQIVND (reference sequence). Trimming cost V 0 bases and J 5 bases; bases outside gene matches: 10. The CDR3 length is 17 residues. The CDR3 is CASSIDMFREVDNEQFF. The DNA of the CDR3 is TGTGCCAGTAGTATAGATATGTTCCGGGAGGTTGACAATGAGCAGTTCTTC.

The chain combines TRBV7-2 with TRBJ1-4, with no clear D. The CDR3 runs 13 residues. The V end lost 3 bases, the J end lost 4 bases, and 6 bases lay between the germline ends. Per the germline V gene, CDR1 is SGHTA and CDR2 is FQGNSA. CDR3 in DNA: TGTGCCAGCAGCTTTCTTGTTAATGAAAAACTGTTTTTT. Its protein product is CASSFLVNEKLFF. Full variable domain (outside the CDR3, taken from reference TRBV7-2 and TRBJ1-4): GAGVSQSPSNKVTEKGKDVELRCDPISGHTALYWYRQSLGQGLEFLIYFQGNSAPDKSGLPSDRFSAERTGGSVSTLTIQRTQQEDSAVYLCASSFLVNEKLFFGSGTQLSVL.